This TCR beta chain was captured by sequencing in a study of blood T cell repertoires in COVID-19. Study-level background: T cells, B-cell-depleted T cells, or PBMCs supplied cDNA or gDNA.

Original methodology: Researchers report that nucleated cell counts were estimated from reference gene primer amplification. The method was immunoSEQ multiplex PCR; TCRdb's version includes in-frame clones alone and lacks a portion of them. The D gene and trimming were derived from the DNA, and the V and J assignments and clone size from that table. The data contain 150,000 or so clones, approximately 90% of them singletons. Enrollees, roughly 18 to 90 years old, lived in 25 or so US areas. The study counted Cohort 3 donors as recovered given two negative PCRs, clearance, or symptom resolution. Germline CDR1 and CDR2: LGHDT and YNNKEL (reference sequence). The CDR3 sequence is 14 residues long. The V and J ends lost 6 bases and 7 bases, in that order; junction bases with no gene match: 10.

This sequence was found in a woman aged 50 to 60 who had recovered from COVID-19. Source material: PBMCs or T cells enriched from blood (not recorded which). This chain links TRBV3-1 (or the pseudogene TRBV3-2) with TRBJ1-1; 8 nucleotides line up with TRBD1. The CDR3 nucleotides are TGTGCCAGCAGGTATAGACAGGGGTTGGGTGAAGCTTTCTTT. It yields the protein CASRYRQGLGEAFF.